The 15 T cell receptor beta chains in this list originate from one sample, sequenced in a study of T cells after yellow fever vaccination. MiXCR, run by TCRdb on the 5' RACE reads, gives a single entry per CDR3 protein. The repertoire consists of about 360,000 distinct CDR3 sequences, with more than 5.5% occurring once and the leading ten covering roughly 15%. Material: PBMCs, obtained 5 days after the yellow fever booster vaccination. Receptors originate from a man aged 30 to 45 who received the YFV17D yellow fever vaccine.

V and J are TRBV6-5 and TRBJ1-2; the D gene is possibly TRBD1 (6 bases). Trimming cost V 0 bases and J 5 bases, with 10 bases left between them. This CDR3 spans 14 amino acids. Germline CDR1 reads MNHEY; CDR2 reads SVGAGI. The CDR3 reads CASSYSITGYGYTF. For the CDR3, the DNA is TGTGCCAGCAGTTACTCGATAACAGGGTATGGCTACACCTTC.

This clonotype showed up just a few times. The gene calls are TRBV7-9 and TRBJ2-3, with TRBD2 identical over 8 bases. The germline gives CDR1 SEHNR, CDR2 FQNEAQ (reference sequence). J was trimmed by 4 bases and V by 5 bases; bases with no gene match: 11. This CDR3 contains 16 residues. CDR3 DNA sequence: TGTGCCAGCAGCCCCTTTACTAGCGGAGCTTCAGATACGCAGTATTTT. Translation gives CASSPFTSGASDTQYF.

This clonotype was counted between two and nine times. The chain employs TRBV18 and TRBJ2-7; TRBD2 aligns across 11 bases. The CDR3 is 16 amino acids. After removal of 3 bases from V and 12 bases from J, the junction contained 16 bases not matched to a gene. CDR1 is KGHSH and CDR2 is LQKENI in the germline V gene. In DNA, the CDR3 is TGTGCCAGCTCACCCTCAACGTGGGGACTAGCGGCCGAAGGGTACTTC. Its protein is CASSPSTWGLAAEGYF.

This clonotype was counted only a few times. The chain links TRBV30 to TRBJ2-1; either TRBD1 or TRBD2 may supply D (5 bases each). Between the trimmed V and J ends, which lost 2 bases and 2 bases, there was a span of 13 bases. CDR3 length: 15 amino acids. Looked up from germline, CDR1 is GTSNPN and CDR2 is SVGIG (reference sequence). The CDR3 sequence is CAWSFGDGPYNEQFF. The CDR3 DNA is TGTGCCTGGAGTTTTGGGGACGGGCCCTACAATGAGCAGTTCTTC.

This sequence joins TRBV10-3 and TRBJ2-2; D perhaps matches TRBD1 (6 bases). Germline loops: CDR1 ENHRY, CDR2 SYGVKD. Trimming cost V 8 bases and J 4 bases, with 14 bases left between them. The CDR3 covers 14 residues. The CDR3 loop reads CAICPGDFTGELFF. In DNA, the CDR3 is TGTGCCATCTGCCCAGGGGATTTCACCGGGGAGCTGTTTTTT.

This clonotype was counted a few times. The chain is built from TRBV27 and TRBJ2-7, with TRBD2 as a possible D gene (5 bases). Germline V gene lookup returns CDR1 MNHEY and CDR2 SMNVEV (reference sequence). Trimming left V 4 bases short and J 0 bases short, with 13 bases between. The CDR3 length is 15 residues. The CDR3 DNA follows: TGTGCCAGCAGTTCCCGGGGTCCAAGCTCCTACGAGCAGTACTTC. Its protein product is CASSSRGPSSYEQYF.

The chain joins TRBV4-3 to TRBJ1-1; D is unclear. V was trimmed by 0 bases and J by 9 bases, leaving 11 bases between them. This CDR3 spans 13 amino acids. Germline CDR1 and CDR2: LGHNA and YSLEER. CDR3 DNA sequence: TGCGCCAGCAGCCAAGATCTGCGGGTACAAGCTTTCTTT. It specifies CASSQDLRVQAFF.

J is TRBJ2-6 and V is TRBV24-1; D uncertain. This CDR3 comprises 16 residues. Trimming left V 4 bases short and J 0 bases short, with 9 bases between. Germline V CDR1 and CDR2: KGHDR, SFDVKD. The chain's CDR3 is CATSDPRSSGANVLTF. DNA for the CDR3: TGTGCCACCAGTGACCCCAGGAGCTCTGGGGCCAACGTCCTGACTTTC.

The V call is TRBV9, the J call TRBJ2-3, with 9 bases that match TRBD2. V shed 0 bases and J 2 bases; nucleotides not matched to a gene: 4. The CDR3 is 16 amino acids. Germline CDR1 and CDR2: SGDLS and YYNGEE. The CDR3: CASSVAGLAITDTQYF. The CDR3 DNA sequence: TGTGCCAGCAGCGTAGCAGGACTAGCGATCACAGATACGCAGTATTTT.

At least ten counts were recorded for this clonotype. This rearrangement joins TRBV3-1 to TRBJ2-7; D may be TRBD2 (6 bases). Germline V gene data show CDR1 as LGHDT and CDR2 as YNNKEL (reference sequence). This CDR3 region has 15 residues. V was trimmed by 4 bases and J by 7 bases, leaving 20 bases between them. The CDR3 sequence: CASSLPAGCTREQYF. CDR3 nucleotides: TGTGCCAGCAGCCTTCCGGCGGGATGCACGCGTGAGCAGTACTTC.

This clonotype was seen repeatedly, ten times or more. The genes are TRBV10-2 and TRBJ1-2; a possible D gene is TRBD1 (6 bases). Between the trimmed V and J ends, which lost 2 bases and 5 bases, there was a span of 12 bases. The CDR3 loop spans 14 amino acids. Germline-derived CDR1 and CDR2 are WSHSY and SAAADI. The CDR3 is CASSERGIPYGYTF. The CDR3 DNA sequence: TGCGCCAGCAGTGAGAGGGGGATTCCGTATGGCTACACCTTC.

There are many counts of this clonotype. The chain couples TRBV10-3 to TRBJ1-1; D may be TRBD1 (6 bases). This CDR3 contains 13 residues. The germline V gene has CDR1 ENHRY and CDR2 SYGVKD. The V and J ends lost 6 bases and 3 bases respectively, with 11 bases between them. For the CDR3, the DNA is TGTGCCATCAGAAGGACAGATGACACTGAAGCTTTCTTT. It is translated as CAIRRTDDTEAFF.

This clonotype has ten or more counts. This rearrangement joins TRBV20-1 to TRBJ2-3; D gene uncertain. CDR3 length: 11 amino acids. Between the trimmed V and J ends, which lost 6 bases and 4 bases, there was a span of 8 bases. Looked up from germline, CDR1 is DFQATT and CDR2 is SNEGSKA (reference sequence). CDR3 nucleotides: TGCAGTGCGGTGACCGCAGATACGCAGTATTTT. It encodes CSAVTADTQYF.

This clonotype was recorded at least ten times. This chain links TRBV4-3 with TRBJ2-2; D uncertain. Germline V gives CDR1 LGHNA, CDR2 YSLEER. V was cut by 2 bases and J by 2 bases, with 12 bases left in between. The CDR3 length is 16 residues. Written as DNA, the CDR3 is TGCGCCAGCAGCCAAAGCTTAGGCTTTAACACCGGGGAGCTGTTTTTT. The encoded protein is CASSQSLGFNTGELFF.

This clonotype has only a few counts. The V gene is TRBV5-1, the J gene TRBJ1-1; 7 nucleotides line up with TRBD1. This CDR3 has 14 amino acids. With 2 bases clipped from V and 4 bases from J, the junction kept 5 bases outside the gene matches. Germline assignment: CDR1 SGHRS and CDR2 YFSETQ. CDR3 sequence (DNA): TGCGCCAGCAGCTTCGGGACAGTCGGCACTGAAGCTTTCTTT. It encodes CASSFGTVGTEAFF.